The sequence of this TCR beta chain was determined in a study of CD8 T cells in ankylosing spondylitis. Study-wide points: There was a TCR beta motif, made of fewer than 10 highly homologous variants, that appeared characteristic of ankylosing spondylitis blood. Reports say disease-linked clones showed up significantly more in matched ankylosing spondylitis synovial fluid. Some of the motif variants had earlier been found in reactive arthritis patients' fluid and blood. As for the disease-linked clones, they showed a CD8+ phenotype and occurred at relatively low frequencies in peripheral blood.

Scientists made TCR beta libraries using quantitative 5'-RACE with molecular barcodes. TCRdb re-derived calls from the 5' RACE reads in MiXCR, one entry per CDR3 protein. The repertoire holds 750,000 to 850,000 distinct CDR3 sequences, with approximately 12% as singletons. This clonotype was seen only a few times. Antigen: not known. Germline assignment: CDR1 KGHSH and CDR2 LQKENI. The V segment lost 3 bases and the J segment 4 bases; nucleotides outside the gene matches: 5. This CDR3 is 14 amino acids long. The origin of this receptor is a male donor with ankylosing spondylitis. Source material: blood, either unsorted or a sorted T cell fraction (not recorded which). The chain employs TRBV18 and TRBJ2-5; 7 positions agree with TRBD1. CDR3 sequence reads: CASSPGTEVETQYF. The CDR3 DNA sequence: TGTGCCAGCTCACCCGGGACAGAAGTAGAGACCCAGTACTTC.